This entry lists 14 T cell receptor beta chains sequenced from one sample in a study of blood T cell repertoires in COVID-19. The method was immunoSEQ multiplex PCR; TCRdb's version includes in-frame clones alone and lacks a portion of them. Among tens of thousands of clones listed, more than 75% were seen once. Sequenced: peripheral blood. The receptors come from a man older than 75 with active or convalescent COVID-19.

CDR3 DNA: TGTGCCAGCAGCCAGGGACAGCTGGCAGCTACGCAGTATTTT. Translated, it gives CASSQGQLAATQYF. J is TRBJ2-3 and V is TRBV3-1 (or the pseudogene TRBV3-2); 7 bases fit TRBD1. This CDR3 has 14 amino acids. With V trimmed by 3 bases and J by 8 bases, 8 bases remained unmatched. Germline V gives CDR1 LGHDT, CDR2 YNNKEL (reference sequence).

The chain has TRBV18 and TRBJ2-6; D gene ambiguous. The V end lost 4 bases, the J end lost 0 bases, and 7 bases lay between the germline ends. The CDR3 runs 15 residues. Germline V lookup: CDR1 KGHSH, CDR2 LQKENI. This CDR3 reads CASSQDFSGANVLTF. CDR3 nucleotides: TGTGCCAGCTCACAAGACTTCTCTGGGGCCAACGTCCTGACTTTC.

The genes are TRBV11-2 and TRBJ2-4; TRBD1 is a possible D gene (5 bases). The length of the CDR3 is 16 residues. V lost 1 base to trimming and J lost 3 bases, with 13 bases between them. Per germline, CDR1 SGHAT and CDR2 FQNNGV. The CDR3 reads CASSLAVTAIKNIQYF. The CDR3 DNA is TGTGCCAGCAGCTTAGCAGTGACAGCCATCAAAAACATTCAGTACTTC.

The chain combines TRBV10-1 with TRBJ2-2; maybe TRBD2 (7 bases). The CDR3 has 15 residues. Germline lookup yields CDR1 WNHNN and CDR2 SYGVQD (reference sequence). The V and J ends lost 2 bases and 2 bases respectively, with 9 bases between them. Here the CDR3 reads CASSERGGNTGELFF. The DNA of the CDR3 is TGCGCCAGCAGTGAGAGGGGGGGAAACACCGGGGAGCTGTTTTTT.

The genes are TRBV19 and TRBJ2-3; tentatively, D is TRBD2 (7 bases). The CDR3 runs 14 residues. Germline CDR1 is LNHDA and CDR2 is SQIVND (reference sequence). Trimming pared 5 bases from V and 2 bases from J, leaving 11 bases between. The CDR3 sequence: CASSGGGDTDTQYF. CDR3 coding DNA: TGTGCCAGTAGTGGGGGGGGCGACACAGATACGCAGTATTTT.

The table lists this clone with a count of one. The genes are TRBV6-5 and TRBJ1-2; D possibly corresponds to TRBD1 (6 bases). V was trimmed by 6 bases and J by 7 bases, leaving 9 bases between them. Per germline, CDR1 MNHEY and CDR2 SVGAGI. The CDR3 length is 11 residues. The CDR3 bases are TGTGCCAGCAGACAGGGCGGTGGCTACACCTTC. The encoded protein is CASRQGGGYTF.

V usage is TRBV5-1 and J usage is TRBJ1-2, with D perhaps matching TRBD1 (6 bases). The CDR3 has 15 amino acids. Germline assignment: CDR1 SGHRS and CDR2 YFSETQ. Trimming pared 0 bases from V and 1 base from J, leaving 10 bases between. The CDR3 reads CASSLVTGYNYGYTF. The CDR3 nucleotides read TGCGCCAGCAGCTTGGTGACAGGTTATAACTATGGCTACACCTTC.

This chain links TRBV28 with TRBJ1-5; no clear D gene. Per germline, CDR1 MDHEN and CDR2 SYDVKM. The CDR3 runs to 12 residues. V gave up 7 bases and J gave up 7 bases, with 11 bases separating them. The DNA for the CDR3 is TGTGCCAGCACCTCGGCGGGGCAGCCCCAGCATTTT. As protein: CASTSAGQPQHF. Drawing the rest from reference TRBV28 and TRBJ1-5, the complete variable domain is DVKVTQSSRYLVKRTGEKVFLECVQDMDHENMFWYRQDPGLGLRLIYFSYDVKMKEKGDIPEGYSVSREKKERFSLILESASTNQTSMYLCASTSAGQPQHFGDGTRLSIL.

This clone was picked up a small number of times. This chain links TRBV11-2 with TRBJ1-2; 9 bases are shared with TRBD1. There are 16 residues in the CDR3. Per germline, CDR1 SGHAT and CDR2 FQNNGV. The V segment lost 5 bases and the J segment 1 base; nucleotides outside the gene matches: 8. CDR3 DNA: TGTGCCAGCAGCAAACGACAGGGGGAGATTAACTATGGCTACACCTTC. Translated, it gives CASSKRQGEINYGYTF.

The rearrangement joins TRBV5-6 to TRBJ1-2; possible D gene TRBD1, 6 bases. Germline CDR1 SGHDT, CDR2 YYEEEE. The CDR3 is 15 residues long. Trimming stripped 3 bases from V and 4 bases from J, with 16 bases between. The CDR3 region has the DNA TGTGCCAGCAGCTCAACCGACAGGAATCTCTATGGCTACACCTTC. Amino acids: CASSSTDRNLYGYTF.

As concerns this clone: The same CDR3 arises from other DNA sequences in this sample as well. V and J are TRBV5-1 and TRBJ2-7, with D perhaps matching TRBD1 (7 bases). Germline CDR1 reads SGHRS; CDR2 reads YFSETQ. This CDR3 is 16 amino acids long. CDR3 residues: CASSLEGADLLYEQYV. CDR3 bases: TGTGCCAGCAGCTTGGAGGGGGCAGATCTACTATACGAGCAGTACGTC.

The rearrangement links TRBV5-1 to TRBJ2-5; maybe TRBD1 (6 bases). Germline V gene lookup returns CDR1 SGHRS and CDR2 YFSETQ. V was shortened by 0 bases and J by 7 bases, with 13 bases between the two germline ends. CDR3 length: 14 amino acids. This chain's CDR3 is CASSLVGTTGTQYF. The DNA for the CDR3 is TGCGCCAGCAGCTTGGTCGGCACGACAGGGACCCAGTACTTC.

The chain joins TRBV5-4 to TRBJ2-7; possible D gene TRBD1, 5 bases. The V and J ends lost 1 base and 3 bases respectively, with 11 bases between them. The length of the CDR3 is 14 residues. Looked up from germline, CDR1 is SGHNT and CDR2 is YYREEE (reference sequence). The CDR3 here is CASSLIRDLYEQYV. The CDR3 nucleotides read TGTGCCAGCAGCTTGATCAGGGATCTCTACGAGCAGTACGTC.

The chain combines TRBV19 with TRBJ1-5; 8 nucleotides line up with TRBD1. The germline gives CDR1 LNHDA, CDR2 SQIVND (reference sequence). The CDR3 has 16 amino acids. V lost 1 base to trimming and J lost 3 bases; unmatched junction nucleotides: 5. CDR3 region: CASSIGWTGINQPQHF. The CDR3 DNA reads TGTGCCAGTAGTATAGGTTGGACAGGGATCAATCAGCCCCAGCATTTT.